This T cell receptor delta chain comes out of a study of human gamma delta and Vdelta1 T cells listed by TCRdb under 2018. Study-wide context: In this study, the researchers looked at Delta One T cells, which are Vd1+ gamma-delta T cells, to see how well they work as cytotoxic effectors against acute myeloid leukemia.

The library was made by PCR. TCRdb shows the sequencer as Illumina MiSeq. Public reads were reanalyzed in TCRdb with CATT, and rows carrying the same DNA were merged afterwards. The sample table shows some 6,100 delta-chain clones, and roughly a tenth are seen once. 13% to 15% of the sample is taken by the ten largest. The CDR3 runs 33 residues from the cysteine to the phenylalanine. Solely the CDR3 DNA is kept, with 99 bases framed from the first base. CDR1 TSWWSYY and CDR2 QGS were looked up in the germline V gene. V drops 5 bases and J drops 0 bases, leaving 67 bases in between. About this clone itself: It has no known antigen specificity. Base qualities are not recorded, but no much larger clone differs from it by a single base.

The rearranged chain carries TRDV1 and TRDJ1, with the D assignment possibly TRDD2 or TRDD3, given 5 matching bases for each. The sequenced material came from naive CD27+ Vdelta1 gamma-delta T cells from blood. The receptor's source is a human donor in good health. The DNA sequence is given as TGTGCTCTTGGGTCACAAAGACGCCACCAATCCCTACCGGGGACCCCGGAGCGTGCTCTACGTCTACCCAGGAGCGTGTACACCGATAAACTCATCTTT. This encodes CALGSQRRHQSLPGTPERALRLPRSVYTDKLIF.